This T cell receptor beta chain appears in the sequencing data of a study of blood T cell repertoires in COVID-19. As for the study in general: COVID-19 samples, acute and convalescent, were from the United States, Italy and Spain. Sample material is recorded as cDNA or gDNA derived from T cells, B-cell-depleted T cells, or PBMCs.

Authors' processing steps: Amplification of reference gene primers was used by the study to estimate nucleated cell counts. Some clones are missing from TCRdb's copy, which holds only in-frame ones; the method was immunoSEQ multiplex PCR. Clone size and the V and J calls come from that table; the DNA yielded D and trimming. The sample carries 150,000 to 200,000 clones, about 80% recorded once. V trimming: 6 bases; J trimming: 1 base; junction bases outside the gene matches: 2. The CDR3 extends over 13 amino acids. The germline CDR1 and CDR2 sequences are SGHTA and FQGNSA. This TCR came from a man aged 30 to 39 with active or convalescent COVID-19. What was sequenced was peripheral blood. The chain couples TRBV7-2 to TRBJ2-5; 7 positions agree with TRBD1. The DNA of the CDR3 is TGTGCCAGCAGACAGGGGATCCAAGAGACCCAGTACTTC. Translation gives CASRQGIQETQYF.